These 8 T cell receptor beta chains were all obtained from the same sample, sequenced in a study of Ad26.COV2.S vaccination and SARS-CoV-2 variants. Data came from immunoSEQ multiplex PCR; TCRdb stores just in-frame clones and leaves some out. The repertoire includes 200,000 to 300,000 clones, around 87% of them detected once, and around 10% sits in the top ten. The treatment was: over 15 received Ad26.COV2.S at low or high dose, single or two shots; 5 received placebo; per-sample allocation not given. Sample collection was performed on day 63 after the first vaccine or placebo injection. Sequencing was performed on peripheral blood, taken in a trial of Ad26.COV2.S vaccine versus placebo. Receptor source: a person aged 18-60 years who received the Ad26.COV2.S COVID-19 vaccine or a placebo.

The chain carries TRBV5-4 and TRBJ2-7, with a possible D match to TRBD1 (5 bases). This CDR3 spans 15 amino acids. The V gene lost 3 bases and the J gene lost 6 bases, with 19 bases spanning the gap. Germline CDR1 and CDR2: SGHNT and YYREEE (reference sequence). CDR3 protein: CASSWGAEKEGEQYF. DNA for the CDR3: TGTGCCAGCAGCTGGGGCGCGGAGAAAGAAGGCGAGCAGTACTTC.

This chain links TRBV7-2 with TRBJ1-5; D unclear. V was cut by 1 base and J by 8 bases, with 12 bases left in between. The CDR3 contains 14 residues. From germline, CDR1 is SGHTA and CDR2 FQGNSA. The CDR3 loop reads CASSLEAGLKPQHF. CDR3 sequence (DNA): TGTGCCAGCAGCTTAGAGGCGGGATTGAAGCCCCAGCATTTT.

The chain has TRBV7-8 and TRBJ2-7, with 8 bases fitting TRBD1. The CDR3 extends over 13 amino acids. The trim removed 5 bases at V and 2 bases at J, leaving 2 bases unmatched. From germline, CDR1 is SGHVS and CDR2 FQNEAQ. This chain's CDR3 is CASSMGQAYEQYF. The DNA of the CDR3 is TGTGCCAGCAGCATGGGACAGGCCTACGAGCAGTACTTC.

This clone was observed a few times. The rearrangement links TRBV10-3 to TRBJ1-1; D gene ambiguous. The CDR3 runs to 11 residues. Trimming left V 2 bases short and J 3 bases short, with 1 base between. Germline-derived CDR1 and CDR2 are ENHRY and SYGVKD. The CDR3 DNA sequence: TGTGCCATCAGTGAGGACACTGAAGCTTTCTTT. Its protein product is CAISEDTEAFF.

This clone was seen once. This chain connects TRBV7-2 to TRBJ1-3; D not certain. V was trimmed by 5 bases and J by 0 bases, leaving 11 bases between them. Looked up from germline, CDR1 is SGHTA and CDR2 is FQGNSA. The length of the CDR3 is 15 residues. The CDR3 nucleotides are TGTGCCAGCAGCCTGAGGACGGACTCTGGAAACACCATATATTTT. This sequence encodes CASSLRTDSGNTIYF.

In this sample, this clone turned up once. The chain employs TRBV9 and TRBJ2-7; no definite D call. Germline loops: CDR1 SGDLS, CDR2 YYNGEE. This CDR3 is 12 amino acids long. The V end was cut by 2 bases, the J end by 0 bases, with 3 bases between. In DNA form, the CDR3 reads TGTGCCAGCAGCGTGAGCTCCTACGAGCAGTACTTC. This encodes CASSVSSYEQYF.

This clone has more than one count but fewer than ten. This CDR3 reads CATSDPRPGTGNNEQFF. The CDR3 DNA is TGTGCCACCAGTGATCCCCGGCCGGGGACAGGGAACAATGAGCAGTTCTTC. This chain connects TRBV24-1 to TRBJ2-1; 9 bases map to TRBD1. The ends lost 3 bases at V and 5 bases at J; junction bases unmatched: 10. The CDR3 is 17 residues long. Germline assignment: CDR1 KGHDR and CDR2 SFDVKD.

This chain uses TRBV9 with TRBJ1-3; TRBD1 matches 7 bases. The CDR3 is made up of 15 amino acids. The germline gives CDR1 SGDLS, CDR2 YYNGEE. Unmatched junction bases numbered 1, after V lost 1 base and J lost 0 bases. CDR3 residues: CASSVSGGSGNTIYF. The CDR3 nucleotides are TGTGCCAGCAGCGTATCAGGGGGCTCTGGAAACACCATATATTTT. The whole variable domain, remainder taken from reference TRBV9 and TRBJ1-3, is DSGVTQTPKHLITATGQRVTLRCSPRSGDLSVYWYQQSLDQGLQFLIQYYNGEERAKGNILERFSAQQFPDLHSELNLSSLELGDSALYFCASSVSGGSGNTIYFGEGSWLTVV.